The entry that follows covers one TCR beta chain sequence. This specimen includes other DNA sequences encoding the same CDR3. The data derive from a study of blood T cell repertoires in COVID-19. Here immunoSEQ multiplex PCR was the method, and the copy in TCRdb shows in-frame clones only, minus some. The top ten clones hold around 48% of a sample with tens of thousands of clones, roughly 89% of them seen once. This clonotype was sampled from a human donor with acute or convalescent COVID-19. The donor label of this sample is uncertain. The sample comprised peripheral blood.

CDR3 DNA: TGTGCCAGCAGCACCGGGAGGAACTATGGCTACACCTTC. It is translated as CASSTGRNYGYTF. J is TRBJ1-2 and V is TRBV27; D remains unclear. This CDR3 spans 13 amino acids. Per germline, CDR1 MNHEY and CDR2 SMNVEV (reference sequence). V lost 6 bases, J lost 2 bases, and 10 bases lay in between.